These T cell receptor beta chains were read from a single sample in a study of T cell responses to AZD1222 COVID-19 vaccine. Clones were read by immunoSEQ multiplex PCR, and TCRdb kept only the in-frame ones, dropping some. The sample contains more than 150,000 clones, 85% to 95% of which appear only once. Sequenced here: peripheral blood, sampled on day 0 of AZD1222 vaccination. These receptors were taken from an adult in good health. The CDR3 runs from the conserved cysteine through the conserved F or W. Each record gives: J gene, clone size, V gene, D gene, CDR3 protein, CDR3 DNA. The D gene is left open where the match is weak. Some rows mark clone size as missing; the rest say once, few, many or name a class of expanded clone.

j_call: TRBJ1-1
clone_size: NA
v_call: TRBV27
d_call: NA
cdr3_aa: CASSLTGYRYTEAFF
cdr3_nt: TGTGCCAGCAGTCTAACAGGGTACAGGTACACTGAAGCTTTCTTT

j_call: TRBJ2-7
clone_size: once
v_call: TRBV19
d_call: NA
cdr3_aa: CASSILASSSYEQYF
cdr3_nt: TGTGCCAGTAGTATACTAGCGTCGAGCTCCTACGAGCAGTACTTC

j_call: TRBJ1-3
clone_size: few
v_call: TRBV6-1
d_call: TRBD1
cdr3_aa: CASSETAPGQGASIYF
cdr3_nt: TGTGCCAGCAGTGAAACTGCGCCGGGACAGGGGGCGTCCATATATTTT

j_call: TRBJ1-4
clone_size: NA
v_call: TRBV19
d_call: NA
cdr3_aa: CASSISRTTNEKLFF
cdr3_nt: TGTGCCAGTAGTATATCCAGGACAACTAATGAAAAACTGTTTTTT

j_call: TRBJ1-1
clone_size: few
v_call: TRBV18
d_call: NA
cdr3_aa: CASSQDLNTEAFF
cdr3_nt: TGTGCCAGCTCTCAGGACCTAAACACTGAAGCTTTCTTT

j_call: TRBJ2-7
clone_size: NA
v_call: TRBV10-1
d_call: NA
cdr3_aa: CASSDHGPYEQYF
cdr3_nt: TGCGCCAGCAGTGATCACGGACCCTACGAGCAGTACTTC

j_call: TRBJ2-5
clone_size: NA
v_call: TRBV28
d_call: NA
cdr3_aa: CATGEGTETQYF
cdr3_nt: TGTGCCACCGGGGAAGGGACCGAGACCCAGTACTTC

j_call: TRBJ1-1
clone_size: NA
v_call: TRBV2
d_call: NA
cdr3_aa: CASRGNTEAFF
cdr3_nt: TGTGCCAGCAGGGGGAACACTGAAGCTTTCTTT

j_call: TRBJ2-1
clone_size: NA
v_call: TRBV6-6
d_call: TRBD2
cdr3_aa: CASSIGTSGNNEQFF
cdr3_nt: TGTGCCAGCAGTATAGGGACTAGCGGAAACAATGAGCAGTTCTTC

j_call: TRBJ2-7
clone_size: NA
v_call: TRBV3-1/TRBV3-2
d_call: TRBD1
cdr3_aa: CASSPSTRQGVQYF
cdr3_nt: TGTGCCAGCAGCCCCTCTACCCGACAGGGGGTACAGTACTTC

j_call: TRBJ1-5
clone_size: NA
v_call: TRBV29-1
d_call: NA
cdr3_aa: CSANLGQEGPQHF
cdr3_nt: TGCAGCGCCAATTTAGGGCAGGAAGGGCCCCAGCATTTT

j_call: TRBJ2-3
clone_size: NA
v_call: TRBV24-1
d_call: TRBD2
cdr3_aa: CATSDPTSGRTDTQYF
cdr3_nt: TGTGCCACCAGTGACCCGACTAGCGGGAGGACAGATACGCAGTATTTT

j_call: TRBJ2-5
clone_size: NA
v_call: TRBV15
d_call: NA
cdr3_aa: CATSRDEETQYF
cdr3_nt: TGTGCCACCAGCAGAGATGAAGAGACCCAGTACTTC

j_call: TRBJ2-1
clone_size: NA
v_call: TRBV5-1
d_call: NA
cdr3_aa: CASSLRGSYNEQFF
cdr3_nt: TGCGCCAGCAGCTTGCGCGGATCCTACAATGAGCAGTTCTTC

j_call: TRBJ1-4
clone_size: NA
v_call: TRBV9
d_call: TRBD1
cdr3_aa: CASSEDRGEKLFF
cdr3_nt: TGTGCCAGCAGCGAGGACAGGGGTGAAAAACTGTTTTTT

j_call: TRBJ2-1
clone_size: NA
v_call: TRBV6-4
d_call: TRBD1
cdr3_aa: CASSDSRQGAANEQFF
cdr3_nt: TGTGCCAGCAGTGACTCGAGACAGGGCGCCGCCAATGAGCAGTTCTTC

j_call: TRBJ1-5
clone_size: NA
v_call: TRBV9
d_call: NA
cdr3_aa: CASSLGDRRREPQHF
cdr3_nt: TGTGCCAGCAGCCTTGGGGACCGGCGCCGGGAGCCCCAGCATTTT

j_call: TRBJ1-2
clone_size: NA
v_call: TRBV7-9
d_call: NA
cdr3_aa: CASRFSGFGSDGYTF
cdr3_nt: TGTGCCAGCAGGTTCTCCGGTTTTGGTTCGGATGGCTACACCTTC

j_call: TRBJ2-1
clone_size: NA
v_call: TRBV5-1
d_call: TRBD1
cdr3_aa: CASTLGTGSEQFF
cdr3_nt: TGCGCCAGCACCCTCGGGACAGGGAGTGAGCAGTTCTTC

j_call: TRBJ1-2
clone_size: once
v_call: TRBV14
d_call: NA
cdr3_aa: CASSHFGREGYTF
cdr3_nt: TGTGCCAGCAGCCATTTTGGCCGCGAAGGCTACACCTTC

j_call: TRBJ1-1
clone_size: NA
v_call: TRBV5-1
d_call: TRBD1
cdr3_aa: CASSNFAGGRTEAFF
cdr3_nt: TGCGCCAGCAGCAACTTCGCAGGGGGCCGGACTGAAGCTTTCTTT

j_call: TRBJ1-2
clone_size: once
v_call: TRBV7-2
d_call: NA
cdr3_aa: CASTGGGDYGYTF
cdr3_nt: TGTGCCAGCACCGGAGGGGGGGACTATGGCTACACCTTC

j_call: TRBJ1-2
clone_size: NA
v_call: TRBV28
d_call: NA
cdr3_aa: CASSEGGAWNGYTF
cdr3_nt: TGTGCCAGCAGTGAAGGGGGGGCTTGGAATGGCTACACCTTC

j_call: TRBJ1-6
clone_size: NA
v_call: TRBV18
d_call: TRBD1
cdr3_aa: CASSPRPGQGSYSPLHF
cdr3_nt: TGTGCCAGCTCCCCAAGACCGGGACAGGGCTCTTATTCACCCCTCCACTTT

j_call: TRBJ1-1
clone_size: NA
v_call: TRBV5-1
d_call: NA
cdr3_aa: CASCRTASNTEAFF
cdr3_nt: TGCGCCAGCTGTCGGACAGCGTCGAACACTGAAGCTTTCTTT

j_call: TRBJ1-3
clone_size: NA
v_call: TRBV7-9
d_call: NA
cdr3_aa: CASSSTRNTIYF
cdr3_nt: TGTGCCAGCAGCTCCACTAGAAACACCATATATTTT

j_call: TRBJ1-4
clone_size: large
v_call: TRBV5-1
d_call: NA
cdr3_aa: CASSFETGLNEKLFF
cdr3_nt: TGCGCCAGCAGCTTCGAGACAGGACTCAATGAAAAACTGTTTTTT

j_call: TRBJ1-5
clone_size: NA
v_call: TRBV5-6
d_call: NA
cdr3_aa: CASSLRGSQPQHF
cdr3_nt: TGTGCCAGCAGTCTGAGGGGGAGCCAGCCCCAGCATTTT

j_call: TRBJ2-1
clone_size: NA
v_call: TRBV27
d_call: TRBD2
cdr3_aa: CASSTTSLAGGYNEQFF
cdr3_nt: TGTGCCAGCAGTACCACCTCTCTCGCGGGAGGGTACAATGAGCAGTTCTTC

j_call: TRBJ1-1
clone_size: NA
v_call: TRBV10-2
d_call: NA
cdr3_aa: CASSGPRVLNTEAFF
cdr3_nt: TGCGCCAGCAGTGGGCCCCGGGTTTTGAACACTGAAGCTTTCTTT

j_call: TRBJ2-5
clone_size: NA
v_call: TRBV6-6
d_call: TRBD1
cdr3_aa: CASSPRQGKGRAMETQYF
cdr3_nt: TGTGCCAGCAGTCCACGACAGGGTAAAGGGAGAGCAATGGAGACCCAGTACTTC

j_call: TRBJ1-2
clone_size: NA
v_call: TRBV6-5
d_call: TRBD1
cdr3_aa: CASTTDRVGGYTF
cdr3_nt: TGTGCCAGCACGACTGACAGGGTGGGAGGCTACACCTTC

j_call: TRBJ2-3
clone_size: NA
v_call: TRBV5-1
d_call: NA
cdr3_aa: CASSRDRSTDTQYF
cdr3_nt: TGCGCCAGCAGTCGAGACAGGAGCACAGATACGCAGTATTTT

j_call: TRBJ2-3
clone_size: NA
v_call: TRBV7-9
d_call: TRBD1
cdr3_aa: CASSLGGQGTNTQYF
cdr3_nt: TGTGCCAGCAGCTTAGGTGGACAGGGCACCAATACGCAGTATTTT

j_call: TRBJ1-1
clone_size: NA
v_call: TRBV6-5
d_call: NA
cdr3_aa: CASRRLGIEAFF
cdr3_nt: TGTGCCAGCAGGAGATTGGGGATCGAAGCTTTCTTT

j_call: TRBJ2-7
clone_size: NA
v_call: TRBV12-3/TRBV12-4
d_call: NA
cdr3_aa: CASSLALRYEQYF
cdr3_nt: TGTGCCAGCAGTTTAGCGTTACGCTACGAGCAGTACTTC

j_call: TRBJ1-1
clone_size: NA
v_call: TRBV28
d_call: NA
cdr3_aa: CASSSSANSHTEAFF
cdr3_nt: TGTGCCAGCAGTTCCTCAGCCAACAGCCACACTGAAGCTTTCTTT

j_call: TRBJ1-2
clone_size: once
v_call: TRBV30
d_call: TRBD1
cdr3_aa: CAWTNSGTGGAHYGYTF
cdr3_nt: TGTGCCTGGACCAATTCCGGGACAGGGGGCGCGCACTATGGCTACACCTTC

j_call: TRBJ2-7
clone_size: NA
v_call: TRBV20-1
d_call: NA
cdr3_aa: CSAEGSNEQYF
cdr3_nt: TGCAGTGCTGAGGGGTCCAACGAGCAGTACTTC

j_call: TRBJ1-2
clone_size: few
v_call: TRBV28
d_call: NA
cdr3_aa: CASSSYGGEISGYTF
cdr3_nt: TGTGCCAGCAGTTCCTATGGAGGGGAGATTTCTGGCTACACCTTC

j_call: TRBJ1-4
clone_size: few
v_call: TRBV27
d_call: NA
cdr3_aa: CASSLARVHGNEKLFF
cdr3_nt: TGTGCCAGCAGTTTGGCCAGGGTCCATGGTAATGAAAAACTGTTTTTT

j_call: TRBJ2-4
clone_size: NA
v_call: TRBV11-2
d_call: NA
cdr3_aa: CASSFFSRTLAKNIQYF
cdr3_nt: TGTGCCAGCAGCTTTTTTTCGCGCACACTAGCCAAAAACATTCAGTACTTC

j_call: TRBJ1-5
clone_size: NA
v_call: TRBV7-8
d_call: NA
cdr3_aa: CASSSEGWVKQPQHF
cdr3_nt: TGTGCCAGCAGCTCCGAGGGGTGGGTCAAGCAGCCCCAGCATTTT

j_call: TRBJ2-2
clone_size: NA
v_call: TRBV5-1
d_call: NA
cdr3_aa: CASSWTTTKTGELFF
cdr3_nt: TGCGCCAGCAGCTGGACCACTACTAAAACCGGGGAGCTGTTTTTT

j_call: TRBJ2-2
clone_size: NA
v_call: TRBV19
d_call: NA
cdr3_aa: CASTTRQHTGELFF
cdr3_nt: TGTGCCAGTACCACACGACAGCACACCGGGGAGCTGTTTTTT

j_call: TRBJ1-6
clone_size: NA
v_call: TRBV7-2
d_call: NA
cdr3_aa: CASSPGLPDNNSPLHF
cdr3_nt: TGTGCCAGCAGCCCGGGGCTGCCGGATAATAATTCACCCCTCCACTTT

j_call: TRBJ1-2
clone_size: NA
v_call: TRBV28
d_call: TRBD1
cdr3_aa: CASSLGQGLRGYTF
cdr3_nt: TGTGCCAGCAGTTTGGGACAGGGGCTGAGAGGCTACACCTTC

j_call: TRBJ1-5
clone_size: NA
v_call: TRBV4-3
d_call: NA
cdr3_aa: CASSQDYGQPQHF
cdr3_nt: TGCGCCAGCAGCCAAGATTACGGCCAGCCCCAGCATTTT